This T cell receptor beta chain was found in a study of blood T cells in healthy people across ages. Study conclusions and caveats: Reliance upon unsorted PBMCs precluded definitive naive versus antigen-experienced comparison.

This clonotype occurred many times. The antigen is undetermined. Germline loops: CDR1 SGHTA, CDR2 FQGTGA. Trimming pared 7 bases from V and 8 bases from J, leaving 14 bases between. This CDR3 has 12 amino acids. The donors, all healthy, were Caucasians living in Russia, aged about 6 to 100. Next came a second PCR, run for about 7 to 12 cycles, which used a sample-barcoded 5' primer along with a J-beta primer mix. Using its own MiXCR run on the 5' RACE reads, TCRdb lists one record per CDR3 protein. The profile shows 1 million or so distinct CDR3 sequences, 35% to 55% of them singletons. This chain uses TRBV7-3 with TRBJ1-2; D may be TRBD1 (6 bases). Sequencing used blood. The clonotype was recovered from a woman aged 60-75 years in good health. The CDR3 sequence: CASTSGTSGYTF. For the CDR3, the DNA is TGTGCCAGCACCTCCGGGACAAGCGGCTACACCTTC.